Below, 2 T cell receptor beta chains from the same sample are listed, as sequenced in a study of blood T cell repertoires in COVID-19. Data came from immunoSEQ multiplex PCR; TCRdb stores just in-frame clones and leaves some out. This sample has around 370,000 clones, with almost 90% found just once. The material sequenced was peripheral blood. The source of these receptors is a woman aged 70-85 years with COVID-19, enrolled during active disease.

The chain has TRBV29-1 and TRBJ2-5, with D perhaps TRBD1 (5 bases). Germline CDR1 and CDR2: SQVTM and ANQGSEA. Trimming cost V 6 bases and J 3 bases, with 8 bases left between them. The CDR3 length is 11 residues. CDR3 amino acids: CSVAGKETQYF. The CDR3 region has the DNA TGCAGCGTGGCAGGGAAAGAGACCCAGTACTTC. Looking up the rest from reference TRBV29-1 and TRBJ2-5 gives the full variable domain: SAVISQKPSRDICQRGTSLTIQCQVDSQVTMMFWYRQQPGQSLTLIATANQGSEATYESGFVIDKFPISRPNLTFSTLTVSNMSPEDSSIYLCSVAGKETQYFGPGTRLLVL.

V and J are TRBV29-1 and TRBJ1-6; 10 bases are a match to TRBD1. Per the germline V gene, CDR1 is SQVTM and CDR2 is ANQGSEA. After removal of 7 bases from V and 7 bases from J, the junction contained 13 bases not matched to a gene. The CDR3 extends over 16 amino acids. CDR3 region: CSDDRRDRGPNSPLHF. The CDR3 nucleotides read TGCAGCGATGACCGCCGGGACAGGGGACCGAATTCACCCCTCCACTTT. The whole variable domain, filled in from reference TRBV29-1 and TRBJ1-6, reads SAVISQKPSRDICQRGTSLTIQCQVDSQVTMMFWYRQQPGQSLTLIATANQGSEATYESGFVIDKFPISRPNLTFSTLTVSNMSPEDSSIYLCSDDRRDRGPNSPLHFGNGTRLTVT.